These T cell receptor beta chains were read from a single sample in a study of CXCR3-negative and CXCR3-positive naive CD8 T cells. For each CDR3 protein, TCRdb gives one entry from its re-call of the 5' RACE reads, without DNA. The listing records roughly 55,000 distinct CDR3 sequences. Sequenced: naive CXCR3+ CD8+ T cells from blood. These TCRs come from a human donor in good health. Some clones in this sample may be carry-over from other donors' samples. Each CDR3 is given with its conserved first and last residue.

J gene,V gene,CDR3 protein
TRBJ2-7,TRBV28,CASSLLARRYEQYF
TRBJ2-7,TRBV5-6,CASSLPTGFEQYF
TRBJ1-2,TRBV9,CASSVGGRGYTF
TRBJ1-4,TRBV6-5,CASRPFGALDEKLFF
TRBJ1-1,TRBV10-2,CASSEFGSLGTEDFF
TRBJ2-7,TRBV7-9,CASSLELAGAYEQYF
TRBJ1-1,TRBV11-3,CASSLTENTEAFF
TRBJ2-1,TRBV4-3,CASSQDNAGYNEQFF
TRBJ2-3,TRBV6-5,CASSPPTATRATDTQYF
TRBJ2-1,TRBV7-2,CASSYGGAYNEQFF
TRBJ2-5,TRBV2,CASSLWDSKTQYF
TRBJ1-2,TRBV11-2,CASSLESGCGEGYTF
TRBJ2-1,TRBV7-9,CASSFRTDYNEQFF
TRBJ2-7,TRBV20-1,CSARDEIEGDEQYF
TRBJ2-7,TRBV5-6,CASSLEGAPSWDMQYF